These T cell receptor beta chains were read from a single sample in a study of cytomegalovirus exposure and HLA in healthy donors. Method: immunoSEQ multiplex PCR; TCRdb's copy keeps in-frame clones and lacks some. The sample has about 130,000 clones, about 81% seen once. Sequencing was carried out using PBMCs. The receptors originated from a woman in her twenties or thirties in good health and CMV-seronegative. CDR3s leave out the opening cysteine and the closing phenylalanine or tryptophan. Fields, in order: clone size, CDR3 length, V gene, CDR3 protein. Part of the rows lack a size; the others show once, few, many or a class for expanded clones.

once	11	TRBV30	AWSEGHFYGYT
NA	13	TRBV9	ASSVESGGANEQY
NA	11	TRBV28	ASTRRGTDTQY
NA	9	TRBV7-9	ASSPGGRQF
NA	15	TRBV6-1	ASSEYYKSGRGETQY
NA	12	TRBV29-1	SVEKDIGNEKLF
NA	10	TRBV5-8	ASSFQGDEQF
NA	11	TRBV19	ASGQGATQPQH
NA	10	TRBV19	ASSISVNEQF
NA	11	TRBV5-1	ASSFPGEDTQY
NA	13	TRBV11-3	ASSYLAGELYEQY
NA	11	TRBV4-1	ASSPGVAEKLF